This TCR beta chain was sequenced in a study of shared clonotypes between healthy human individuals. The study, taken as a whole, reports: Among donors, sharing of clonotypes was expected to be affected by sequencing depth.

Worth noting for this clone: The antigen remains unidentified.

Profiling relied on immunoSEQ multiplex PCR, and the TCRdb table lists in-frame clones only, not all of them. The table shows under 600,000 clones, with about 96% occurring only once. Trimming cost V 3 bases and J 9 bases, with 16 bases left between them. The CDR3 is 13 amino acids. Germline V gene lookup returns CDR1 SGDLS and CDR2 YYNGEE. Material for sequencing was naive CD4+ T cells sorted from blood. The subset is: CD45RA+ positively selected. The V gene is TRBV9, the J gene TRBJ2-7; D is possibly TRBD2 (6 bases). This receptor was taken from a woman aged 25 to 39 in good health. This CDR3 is CASSASGLRGQYF. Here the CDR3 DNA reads TGTGCCAGCAGCGCGAGCGGGCTACGAGGGCAGTACTTC.